This entry lists 17 T cell receptor beta chains sequenced from one sample in a study of persistence of HIV-infected CD4 T cells. Sequencing used immunoSEQ version 4 in survey mode. Repertoires were generated with immunoSEQ multiplex PCR, while TCRdb's copy carries only in-frame clones and drops some. The sample includes 50,000 to 65,000 clones, roughly 77% of them seen just once. The stimulus was an HIV-1 Gag 15-mer peptide pool, about 1.1 ug/peptide/mL. CD40L/CD69 double-negative CD45RO-high memory CD4+ T cells were collected. Their specific antigens are unknown. Material: CD4+ T cells sorted from PBMCs after roughly 17-hour stimulation, obtained from a patient who received antiretroviral therapy. The receptors stem from an adult man with HIV who was CMV-seropositive.

This chain joins TRBV6-5 and TRBJ2-1; D uncertain. The CDR3 totals 12 residues. V was clipped by 7 bases and J by 4 bases, with 8 bases between them. CDR1 is MNHEY and CDR2 is SVGAGI in the germline V gene. The CDR3 region is CASNGPYNEQFF. The CDR3 bases are TGTGCCAGCAATGGACCATACAATGAGCAGTTCTTC.

The table lists this clone with a count of one. The chain employs TRBV7-2 and TRBJ2-1; D is possibly TRBD1 (7 bases). Germline V gene lookup returns CDR1 SGHTA and CDR2 FQGNSA. Trimming shortened V by 4 bases and J by 6 bases, and 13 bases separated the two germline ends. This CDR3 spans 14 amino acids. The CDR3 is CASSSRRDSNEQFF. The DNA of the CDR3 is TGTGCCAGCAGCTCCCGGCGGGACAGCAATGAGCAGTTCTTC.

The CDR3 bases are TGTGCCAGCAGGGGTAGGACCTATGGCTACACCTTC. Residues: CASRGRTYGYTF. The chain has TRBV21-1 and TRBJ1-2. TRBV21-1 is recorded as a pseudogene. This CDR3 has 12 amino acids.

The gene calls are TRBV7-3 and TRBJ2-1, with 11 nucleotides matching TRBD2. This CDR3 has 15 residues. The germline V gene encodes CDR1 SGHTA and CDR2 FQGTGA. The trim removed 1 base at V and 9 bases at J, leaving 5 bases unmatched. The CDR3 DNA reads TGTGCCAGCAGCTTAATGGGACTAGCGGTGGGTGAGCAGTTCTTC. Protein: CASSLMGLAVGEQFF.

The chain links TRBV5-1 to TRBJ2-7; tentatively, D is TRBD2 (5 bases). The CDR3 consists of 15 residues. Trimming left V 3 bases short and J 4 bases short, with 17 bases between. Germline CDR1 is SGHRS and CDR2 is YFSETQ. The CDR3 nucleotides are TGCGCCAGCAGCTCTGGAGGAGGACCCTCTTACGAGCAGTACTTC. It encodes CASSSGGGPSYEQYF. The variable domain in full, with the rest retrieved from reference TRBV5-1 and TRBJ2-7, is KAGVTQTPRYLIKTRGQQVTLSCSPISGHRSVSWYQQTPGQGLQFLFEYFSETQRNKGNFPGRFSGRQFSNSRSEMNVSTLELGDSALYLCASSSGGGPSYEQYFGPGTRLTVT.

J is TRBJ1-1 and V is TRBV7-9; weak D call: TRBD1 (5 bases). The CDR3 runs to 16 residues. V was pared by 1 base and J by 5 bases, with 17 bases between. Germline V gene data show CDR1 as SEHNR and CDR2 as FQNEAQ (reference sequence). This chain's CDR3 is CASSLVAYHGGTEAFF. Written as DNA, the CDR3 is TGTGCCAGCAGCTTAGTCGCGTACCATGGGGGGACTGAAGCTTTCTTT.

This chain joins TRBV18 and TRBJ2-1, with 10 bases lining up with TRBD2. This CDR3 has 15 amino acids. J lost 8 bases, V lost 0 bases, and 4 bases had no gene match. The germline gives CDR1 KGHSH, CDR2 LQKENI. CDR3 sequence reads: CASSPPSGGAHEQFF. CDR3 nucleotides: TGTGCCAGCTCACCACCAAGCGGGGGGGCCCATGAGCAGTTCTTC.

V and J are TRBV7-8 and TRBJ2-7; D could derive from TRBD1 or TRBD2 (5 bases each). The CDR3 sequence is 12 residues long. Trimming removed 8 bases at V and 2 bases at J, with 10 bases between. Germline values: CDR1 SGHVS, CDR2 FQNEAQ. Here the CDR3 DNA reads TGTGCCAGCGGGGGTTCACCCTACGAGCAGTACTTC. Residues: CASGGSPYEQYF.

This chain connects TRBV9 to TRBJ1-5; D uncertain. The germline V and J ends were trimmed by 4 bases and 4 bases, with 18 bases remaining between them. Per the germline V gene, CDR1 is SGDLS and CDR2 is YYNGEE. The CDR3 contains 16 residues. CDR3 DNA: TGTGCCAGCAGCCCTCGAAGGAAACGCGGGAATCAGCCCCAGCATTTT. It encodes CASSPRRKRGNQPQHF.

This clone has more than one count but fewer than ten. J is TRBJ1-2 and V is TRBV5-4; 8 nucleotides match TRBD1. Germline V gene lookup returns CDR1 SGHNT and CDR2 YYREEE (reference sequence). V lost 4 bases and J lost 6; bases outside the gene matches: 8. There are 14 residues in the CDR3. CDR3 sequence (DNA): TGTGCCAGCAGCGTGGACAGGGCGAGGGATGGCTACACCTTC. Its translation is CASSVDRARDGYTF. The full variable domain, its missing parts supplied by reference TRBV5-4 and TRBJ1-2, is ETGVTQSPTHLIKTRGQQVTLRCSSQSGHNTVSWYQQALGQGPQFIFQYYREEENGRGNFPPRFSGLQFPNYSSELNVNALELDDSALYLCASSVDRARDGYTFGSGTRLTVV.

This clone has just a few counts. This rearrangement joins TRBV2 to TRBJ2-5; either TRBD1 or TRBD2 may supply D (6 bases each). The germline CDR1 and CDR2 sequences are SNHLY and FYNNEI. The CDR3 covers 12 residues. The V and J ends lost 11 bases and 5 bases respectively, with 15 bases between them. Here the CDR3 DNA reads TGTGCCTCTTACCGGAGGGGGGAGACCCAGTACTTC. Translating it yields CASYRRGETQYF.

Details on this clone: Other DNA variants within this sample encode the same CDR3. The V call is TRBV19, the J call TRBJ1-5; D not certain. V lost 7 bases and J lost 0, with 4 bases in between. Germline CDR1 reads LNHDA; CDR2 reads SQIVND (reference sequence). The CDR3 runs 12 residues. The CDR3 sequence: CASKDSNQPQHF. Written as DNA, the CDR3 is TGTGCCAGTAAGGATAGCAATCAGCCCCAGCATTTT.

V gene TRBV25-1 combines with J gene TRBJ2-2; unclear D gene. V was trimmed by 8 bases and J by 10 bases, leaving 11 bases between them. This CDR3 is built from 11 residues. Per the germline V gene, CDR1 is MGHDK and CDR2 is SYGVNS. CDR3 loop: CASYYHPELFF. CDR3 bases: TGTGCCAGCTACTACCATCCGGAGCTGTTTTTT.

The chain is built from TRBV11-2 and TRBJ2-1; tentatively, D is TRBD1 (5 bases). V was trimmed by 5 bases and J by 8 bases, leaving 10 bases between them. CDR3 size: 12 residues. CDR1 SGHAT and CDR2 FQNNGV come from the germline V gene. The CDR3 reads CASSLQGYEQFF. In DNA form, the CDR3 reads TGTGCCAGCAGCCTCCAGGGCTATGAGCAGTTCTTC.

The genes are TRBV20-1 and TRBJ1-5, with TRBD1 as a possible D gene (6 bases). CDR3 size: 14 residues. Germline CDR1 and CDR2: DFQATT and SNEGSKA (reference sequence). V was cut by 3 bases and J by 7 bases, with 16 bases left in between. The CDR3 is CSASPTGPGQPQHF. CDR3 nucleotide sequence: TGCAGTGCTAGTCCTACAGGGCCGGGGCAGCCCCAGCATTTT.

The chain combines TRBV9 with TRBJ1-5; D remains unclear. Germline loops: CDR1 SGDLS, CDR2 YYNGEE. Trimming left V 3 bases short and J 4 bases short, with 14 bases between. This CDR3 comprises 15 residues. CDR3 residues: CASSARGSDNQPQHF. The CDR3 coding sequence is TGTGCCAGCAGCGCCAGAGGCAGCGATAATCAGCCCCAGCATTTT.

The chain uses TRBV6-5 and TRBJ2-1; 10 bases agree with TRBD1. Losses at the gene ends were 8 bases for V and 6 bases for J; bases not matched to a gene: 7. Germline lookup yields CDR1 MNHEY and CDR2 SVGAGI. This CDR3 contains 14 residues. Here the CDR3 reads CASARDRGGNEQFF. CDR3 nucleotides: TGTGCCAGCGCTCGGGACAGGGGAGGCAATGAGCAGTTCTTC.